These 13 T cell receptor beta chains share one sample of origin, sequenced in a study of T cells after posttransplantation cyclophosphamide. Sequenced by immunoSEQ multiplex PCR; TCRdb stores in-frame clones only, minus some. The sample is made up of some 11,000 clones, none counted only once. A marrow graft followed busulfan-fludarabine conditioning, with cyclophosphamide on days +3 and +4. Sequenced material: PBMCs, taken after allogeneic stem cell transplant with posttransplant cyclophosphamide. The receptors derive from a female patient aged 40-49 years who received an allogeneic stem cell transplant from a related donor, was CMV-positive, and had no GVHD. A share of the T cells may be of graft donor origin.

This clone was detected ten times or more. The genes are TRBV30 and TRBJ1-2, with D perhaps TRBD1 (5 bases). The CDR3 runs 15 residues. The V gene lost 2 bases and the J gene lost 1 base, with 14 bases spanning the gap. CDR1 is GTSNPN, CDR2 SVGIG, per germline (reference sequence). The CDR3 coding sequence is TGTGCCTGGAGTCTGGGGGGGGGAATTAACTATGGCTACACCTTC. This gives the protein CAWSLGGGINYGYTF.

This clone showed up many times. The chain has TRBV2 and TRBJ2-6; D unresolved. Germline loops: CDR1 SNHLY, CDR2 FYNNEI. V was pared by 7 bases and J by 0 bases, with 7 bases between. The CDR3 is 14 amino acids. CDR3 sequence reads: CASNPYSGANVLTF. CDR3 nucleotides: TGTGCCAGCAATCCGTACTCTGGGGCCAACGTCCTGACTTTC.

This clone was picked up many times. V gene TRBV9 combines with J gene TRBJ1-5, with D possibly matching TRBD1 (5 bases). V was cut by 0 bases and J by 5 bases, with 9 bases left in between. Per germline, CDR1 SGDLS and CDR2 YYNGEE. This CDR3 comprises 14 residues. CDR3 sequence reads: CASSVEGAHQPQHF. In DNA form, the CDR3 reads TGTGCCAGCAGCGTAGAAGGGGCCCATCAGCCCCAGCATTTT. Combining the CDR3 with reference TRBV9 and TRBJ1-5 gives the whole variable domain DSGVTQTPKHLITATGQRVTLRCSPRSGDLSVYWYQQSLDQGLQFLIQYYNGEERAKGNILERFSAQQFPDLHSELNLSSLELGDSALYFCASSVEGAHQPQHFGDGTRLSIL.

This clone was picked up many times. The junction does not match germline at one end; this may be a read error. This chain links TRBV7-7 with TRBJ2-7; 14 positions match TRBD2. Germline assignment: CDR1 SSHAT and CDR2 FNYEAQ (reference sequence). CDR3 length: 16 residues. The CDR3: CASSPGLAGGHYEQYF. The CDR3 DNA sequence: TGTGCTAGCAGTCCCGGACTAGCGGGGGGCCACTACGAGCAGTACTTC.

In its sample, this clone was seen many times. The rearrangement joins TRBV7-9 to TRBJ2-1; 10 bases agree with TRBD2. Germline lookup yields CDR1 SEHNR and CDR2 FQNEAQ (reference sequence). There are 17 residues in the CDR3. J gave up 1 base and V 2 bases, and 5 bases lay outside the gene matches. CDR3 sequence (DNA): TGTGCCAGCAGCTTAAGCGGGAGGGCCTTTTCCTACAATGAGCAGTTCTTC. Amino acid sequence: CASSLSGRAFSYNEQFF. The whole variable domain, remainder taken from reference TRBV7-9 and TRBJ2-1, is DTGVSQNPRHKITKRGQNVTFRCDPISEHNRLYWYRQTLGQGPEFLTYFQNEAQLEKSRLLSDRFSAERPKGSFSTLEIQRTEQGDSAMYLCASSLSGRAFSYNEQFFGPGTRLTVL.

This clone was seen at least ten times. The CDR3 coding sequence is TGTGCCAGCCGCCCTCGTGGCGGGAGGGCCGCGGACGGGGAGCTGTTTTTT. This codes for CASRPRGGRAADGELFF. The chain has TRBV11-2 and TRBJ2-2; 9 nucleotides align to TRBD2. The V segment lost 8 bases and the J segment 7 bases; nucleotides outside the gene matches: 17. CDR3 size: 17 residues. Germline V gene lookup returns CDR1 SGHAT and CDR2 FQNNGV.

This clone has at least ten counts. The genes are TRBV30 and TRBJ2-7; perhaps TRBD1 as D (6 bases). The germline V gene has CDR1 GTSNPN and CDR2 SVGIG (reference sequence). V lost 3 bases, J lost 2 bases, and 14 bases lay in between. The CDR3 contains 14 residues. CDR3 in DNA: TGTGCCTGGAGCATGGACAGCCGAGCCTACGAGCAGTACTTC. Translation: CAWSMDSRAYEQYF. Complete variable domain (other parts from reference TRBV30 and TRBJ2-7): SQTIHQWPATLVQPVGSPLSLECTVEGTSNPNLYWYRQAAGRGLQLLFYSVGIGQISSEVPQNLSASRPQDRQFILSSKKLLLSDSGFYLCAWSMDSRAYEQYFGPGTRLTVT.

This clone was detected ten times or more. The V gene is TRBV19, the J gene TRBJ2-7, with TRBD1 matching over 9 bases. Trimming at V came to 8 bases and at J to 6 bases, leaving 8 bases not matched to a gene. Germline V gives CDR1 LNHDA, CDR2 SQIVND (reference sequence). The CDR3 spans 13 residues. As DNA, the CDR3 is TGTGCCAGTGCCCGGGACAGGGAAACCGAGCAGTACTTC. Amino acids: CASARDRETEQYF.

This clone has a count of ten or more. This chain links TRBV5-1 with TRBJ2-2; maybe TRBD2 (5 bases). V was shortened by 4 bases and J by 1 base, with 8 bases between the two germline ends. CDR1 is SGHRS, CDR2 YFSETQ, per germline. The CDR3 totals 14 residues. The CDR3 nucleotides read TGCGCCAGCAGCACCCGGGAGAACACCGGGGAGCTGTTTTTT. Amino acid sequence: CASSTRENTGELFF. Based on the CDR3 plus reference TRBV5-1 and TRBJ2-2, the full variable domain is KAGVTQTPRYLIKTRGQQVTLSCSPISGHRSVSWYQQTPGQGLQFLFEYFSETQRNKGNFPGRFSGRQFSNSRSEMNVSTLELGDSALYLCASSTRENTGELFFGEGSRLTVL.

This clone appeared many times. The chain is built from TRBV7-8 and TRBJ2-5; TRBD2 agrees at 8 bases. V lost 2 bases, J lost 1 base, and 6 bases stayed unmatched. CDR3 size: 16 residues. Germline lookup yields CDR1 SGHVS and CDR2 FQNEAQ. DNA of the CDR3: TGTGCCAGCAGCTTAAGGTCTAGCGGGCTCCAAGAGACCCAGTACTTC. Its protein is CASSLRSSGLQETQYF. The full variable domain, in which reference TRBV7-8 and TRBJ2-5 provide the parts outside the CDR3, is GAGVSQSPRYKVAKRGQDVALRCDPISGHVSLFWYQQALGQGPEFLTYFQNEAQLDKSGLPSDRFFAERPEGSVSTLKIQRTQQEDSAVYLCASSLRSSGLQETQYFGPGTRLLVL.

This clone was counted many times. The V gene is TRBV7-9, the J gene TRBJ1-2, with D hard to call. CDR3 length equals 12 residues. V gave up 1 base and J gave up 8 bases, with 8 bases separating them. Germline V gene sequence: CDR1 SEHNR, CDR2 FQNEAQ (reference sequence). The CDR3 here is CASSLDGWGYTF. Here the CDR3 DNA reads TGTGCCAGCAGCTTAGACGGGTGGGGCTACACCTTC.

Many counts were recorded for this clone. V is TRBV10-3 and J is TRBJ2-5; 10 bases are a match to TRBD1. V was pared by 5 bases and J by 5 bases, with 8 bases of the junction left unmatched. Germline CDR1 is ENHRY and CDR2 is SYGVKD. The CDR3 spans 15 residues. CDR3 DNA: TGTGCCATCAGTAACCGGGACAGGGGCAGGGAGACCCAGTACTTC. As protein: CAISNRDRGRETQYF.

In this sample, this clone turned up a few times. The rearrangement links TRBV2 to TRBJ1-3, with D unresolved. The CDR3 runs 13 residues. V lost 6 bases and J lost 1, with 7 bases in between. Germline CDR1 and CDR2: SNHLY and FYNNEI. The CDR3: CASRAGSGNTIYF. The CDR3 DNA reads TGTGCCAGCAGGGCGGGTTCTGGAAACACCATATATTTT.